The clone carrying this T cell receptor (beta chain) appeared a few times. Its antigen is undetermined. The CDR3 spans 15 residues. V was pared by 3 bases and J by 4 bases, with 7 bases of the junction left unmatched. Germline CDR1 and CDR2: SGHNT and YYREEE (reference sequence). These data come from a study of beta chain features in type 1 diabetes. Across the whole study: Cell yields, gender and age were comparable in patients and healthy donors. Study outcomes and limitations: Significant though moderate, a shortening of TCRB CDR3s appeared in all four CD4+ subsets of Type 1 diabetes patients. PCR might show a preference for shorter templates, equally across patients and controls.

Sequenced material consisted of expressed TCRB transcripts (all of the isolated RNA was reverse transcribed). Several million reads were obtained on average from naive, central memory and regulatory T cell samples. Libraries were prepared by immunoSEQ multiplex PCR; TCRdb keeps only in-frame clonotypes and omits some of them. The repertoire includes around 250,000 clones, roughly 22% of them detected once, and 0.028% sits in the top ten. Sequenced sample: naive CD4+ T cells from blood. This rearrangement joins TRBV5-4 to TRBJ1-5; 7 nucleotides line up with TRBD1. This clonotype was obtained from a woman in her thirties or forties with type 1 diabetes. CDR3 amino acids: CASSSGGQINQPQHF. Here the CDR3 DNA reads TGTGCCAGCAGCTCTGGGGGACAGATTAATCAGCCCCAGCATTTT.